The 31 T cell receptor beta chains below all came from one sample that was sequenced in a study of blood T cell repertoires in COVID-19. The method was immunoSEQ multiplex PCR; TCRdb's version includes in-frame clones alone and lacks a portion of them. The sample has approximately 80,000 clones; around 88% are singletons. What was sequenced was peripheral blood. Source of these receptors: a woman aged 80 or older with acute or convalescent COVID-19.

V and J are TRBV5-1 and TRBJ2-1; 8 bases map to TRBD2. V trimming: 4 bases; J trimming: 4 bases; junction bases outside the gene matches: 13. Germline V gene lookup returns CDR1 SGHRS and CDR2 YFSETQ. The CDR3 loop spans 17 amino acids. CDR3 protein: CASSAYSSSGLYNEQFF. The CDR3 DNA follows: TGCGCCAGCAGCGCCTACTCTTCTAGCGGGCTTTACAATGAGCAGTTCTTC.

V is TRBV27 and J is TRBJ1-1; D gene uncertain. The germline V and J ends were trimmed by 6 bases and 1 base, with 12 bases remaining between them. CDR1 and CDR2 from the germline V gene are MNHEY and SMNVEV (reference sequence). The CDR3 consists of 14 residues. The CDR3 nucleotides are TGTGCCAGCAGGGGTCCCGGGGAGAACACTGAAGCTTTCTTT. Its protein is CASRGPGENTEAFF.

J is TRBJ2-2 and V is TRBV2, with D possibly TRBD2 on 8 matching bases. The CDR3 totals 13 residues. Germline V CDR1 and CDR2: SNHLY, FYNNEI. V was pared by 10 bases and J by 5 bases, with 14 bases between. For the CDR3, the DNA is TGTGCCACCAGGGGGACTAGAACCGGGGAGCTGTTTTTT. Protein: CATRGTRTGELFF.

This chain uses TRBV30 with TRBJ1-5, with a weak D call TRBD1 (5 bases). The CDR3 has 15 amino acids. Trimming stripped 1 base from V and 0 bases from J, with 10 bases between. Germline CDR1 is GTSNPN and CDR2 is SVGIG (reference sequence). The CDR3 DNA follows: TGTGCCTGGAGTGCCGGGGGTTATAGCAATCAGCCCCAGCATTTT. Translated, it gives CAWSAGGYSNQPQHF.

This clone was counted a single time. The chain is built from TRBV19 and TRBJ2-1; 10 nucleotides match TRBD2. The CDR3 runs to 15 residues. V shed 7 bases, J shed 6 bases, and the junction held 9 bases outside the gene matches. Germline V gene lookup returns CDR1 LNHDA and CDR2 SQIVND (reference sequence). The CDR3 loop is CASKASGRGGNEQFF. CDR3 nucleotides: TGTGCCAGTAAGGCTAGCGGGAGAGGGGGCAATGAGCAGTTCTTC.

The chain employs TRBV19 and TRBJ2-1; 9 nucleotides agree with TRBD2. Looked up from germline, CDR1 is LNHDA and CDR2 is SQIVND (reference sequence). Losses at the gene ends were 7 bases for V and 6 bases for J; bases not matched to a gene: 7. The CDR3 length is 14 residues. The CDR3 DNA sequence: TGTGCCAGTAAGAGCGGGGGGACTACCAATGAGCAGTTCTTC. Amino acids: CASKSGGTTNEQFF.

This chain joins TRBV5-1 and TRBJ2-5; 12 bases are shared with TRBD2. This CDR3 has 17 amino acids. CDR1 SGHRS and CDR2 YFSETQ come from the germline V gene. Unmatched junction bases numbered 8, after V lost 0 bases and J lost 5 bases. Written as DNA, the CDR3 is TGCGCCAGCAGCTTGGGCCTAGCGGGAGGGCCAAAGGAGACCCAGTACTTC. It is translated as CASSLGLAGGPKETQYF. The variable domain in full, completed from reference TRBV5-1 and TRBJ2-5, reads KAGVTQTPRYLIKTRGQQVTLSCSPISGHRSVSWYQQTPGQGLQFLFEYFSETQRNKGNFPGRFSGRQFSNSRSEMNVSTLELGDSALYLCASSLGLAGGPKETQYFGPGTRLLVL.

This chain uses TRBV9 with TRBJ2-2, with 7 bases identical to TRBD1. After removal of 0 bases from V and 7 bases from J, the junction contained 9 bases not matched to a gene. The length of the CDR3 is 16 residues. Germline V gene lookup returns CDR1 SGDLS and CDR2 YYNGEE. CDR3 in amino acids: CASSVASQGVGGELFF. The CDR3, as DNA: TGTGCCAGCAGCGTAGCTAGCCAGGGGGTTGGCGGGGAGCTGTTTTTT. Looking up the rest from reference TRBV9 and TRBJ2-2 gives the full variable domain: DSGVTQTPKHLITATGQRVTLRCSPRSGDLSVYWYQQSLDQGLQFLIQYYNGEERAKGNILERFSAQQFPDLHSELNLSSLELGDSALYFCASSVASQGVGGELFFGEGSRLTVL.

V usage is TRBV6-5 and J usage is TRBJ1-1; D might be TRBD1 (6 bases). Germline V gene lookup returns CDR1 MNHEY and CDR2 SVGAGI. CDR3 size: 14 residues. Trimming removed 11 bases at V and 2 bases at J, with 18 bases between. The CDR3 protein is CAGKTDSRNTEAFF. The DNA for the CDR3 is TGTGCCGGAAAAACGGACAGTCGAAACACTGAAGCTTTCTTT.

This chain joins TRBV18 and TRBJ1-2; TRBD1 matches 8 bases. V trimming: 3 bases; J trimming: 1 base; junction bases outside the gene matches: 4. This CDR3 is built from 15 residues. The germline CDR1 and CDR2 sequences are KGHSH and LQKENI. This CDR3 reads CASSPTGALNYGYTF. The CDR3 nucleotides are TGTGCCAGCTCACCGACAGGGGCCCTTAACTATGGCTACACCTTC.

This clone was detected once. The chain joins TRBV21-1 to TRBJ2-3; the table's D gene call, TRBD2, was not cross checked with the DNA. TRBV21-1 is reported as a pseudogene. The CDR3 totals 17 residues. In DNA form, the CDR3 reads TGTGCCAGCAGCAGGACCCAACTAGCGGGAGGGGCAGATACGCAGTATTTT. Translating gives CASSRTQLAGGADTQYF.

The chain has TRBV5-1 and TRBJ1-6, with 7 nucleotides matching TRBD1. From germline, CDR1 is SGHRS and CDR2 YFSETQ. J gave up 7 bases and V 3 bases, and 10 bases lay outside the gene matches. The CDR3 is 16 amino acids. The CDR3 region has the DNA TGCGCCAGCAGCTCGATGGGCCAGGGGGGAAATTCACCCCTCCACTTT. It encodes CASSSMGQGGNSPLHF.

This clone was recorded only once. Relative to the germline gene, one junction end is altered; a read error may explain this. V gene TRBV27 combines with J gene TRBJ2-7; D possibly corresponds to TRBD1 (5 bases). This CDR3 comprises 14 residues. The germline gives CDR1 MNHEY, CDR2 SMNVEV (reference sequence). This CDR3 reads CASSLSDISYEQYF. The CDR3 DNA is TGTGCCAGCAGTCTATCGGACATATCCTACGAGCAGTACTTC.

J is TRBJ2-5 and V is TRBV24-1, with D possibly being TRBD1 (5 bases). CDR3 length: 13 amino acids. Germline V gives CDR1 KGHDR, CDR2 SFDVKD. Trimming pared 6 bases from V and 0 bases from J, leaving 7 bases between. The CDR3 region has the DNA TGTGCCACCAGTACAGGTTACCAAGAGACCCAGTACTTC. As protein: CATSTGYQETQYF.

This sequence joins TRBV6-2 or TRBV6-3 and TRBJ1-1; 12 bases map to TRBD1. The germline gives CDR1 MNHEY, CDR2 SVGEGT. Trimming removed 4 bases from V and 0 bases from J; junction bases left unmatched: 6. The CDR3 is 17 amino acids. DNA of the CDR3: TGTGCCAGCAGTTTTCCCGGGACAGGGGGCATGAACACTGAAGCTTTCTTT. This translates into CASSFPGTGGMNTEAFF.

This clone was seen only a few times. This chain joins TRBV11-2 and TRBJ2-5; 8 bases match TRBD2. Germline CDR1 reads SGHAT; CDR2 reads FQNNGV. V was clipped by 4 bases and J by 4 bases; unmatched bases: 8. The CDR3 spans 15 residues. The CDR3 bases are TGTGCCAGCAGCTCCAACAGCGGGAGTTCAGAGACCCAGTACTTC. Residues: CASSSNSGSSETQYF.

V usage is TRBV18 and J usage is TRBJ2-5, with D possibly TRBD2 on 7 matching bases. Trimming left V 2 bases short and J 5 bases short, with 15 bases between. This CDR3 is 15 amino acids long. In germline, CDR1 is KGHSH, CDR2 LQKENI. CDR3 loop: CASSPMRGPPETQYF. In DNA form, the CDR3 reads TGTGCCAGCTCACCAATGCGGGGGCCGCCGGAGACCCAGTACTTC.

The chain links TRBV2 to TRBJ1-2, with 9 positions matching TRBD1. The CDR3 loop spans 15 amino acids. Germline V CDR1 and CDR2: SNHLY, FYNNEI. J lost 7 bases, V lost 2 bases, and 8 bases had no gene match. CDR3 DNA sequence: TGTGCCAGCAGTGAAACAGGGGGCAAGGGAAGTGGCTACACCTTC. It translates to CASSETGGKGSGYTF.

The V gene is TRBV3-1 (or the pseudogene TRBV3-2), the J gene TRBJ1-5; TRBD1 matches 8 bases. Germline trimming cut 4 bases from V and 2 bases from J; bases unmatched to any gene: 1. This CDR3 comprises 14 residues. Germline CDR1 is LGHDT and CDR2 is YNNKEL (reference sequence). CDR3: CASSLGQGNQPQHF. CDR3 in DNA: TGTGCCAGCAGCCTGGGACAGGGCAATCAGCCCCAGCATTTT.

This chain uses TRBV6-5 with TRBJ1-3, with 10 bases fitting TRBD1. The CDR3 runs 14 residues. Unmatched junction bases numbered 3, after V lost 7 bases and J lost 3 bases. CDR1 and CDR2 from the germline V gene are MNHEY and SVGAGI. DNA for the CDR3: TGTGCCAGCACCGGACAGGGGGGTGGAAACACCATATATTTT. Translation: CASTGQGGGNTIYF.

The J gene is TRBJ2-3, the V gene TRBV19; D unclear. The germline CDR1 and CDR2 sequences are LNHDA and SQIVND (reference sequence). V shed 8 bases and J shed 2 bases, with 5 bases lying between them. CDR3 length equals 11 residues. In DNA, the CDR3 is TGTGCCAGTTCCAACACAGATACGCAGTATTTT. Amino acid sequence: CASSNTDTQYF. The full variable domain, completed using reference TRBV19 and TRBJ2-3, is DGGITQSPKYLFRKEGQNVTLSCEQNLNHDAMYWYRQDPGQGLRLIYYSQIVNDFQKGDIAEGYSVSREKKESFPLTVTSAQKNPTAFYLCASSNTDTQYFGPGTRLTVL.

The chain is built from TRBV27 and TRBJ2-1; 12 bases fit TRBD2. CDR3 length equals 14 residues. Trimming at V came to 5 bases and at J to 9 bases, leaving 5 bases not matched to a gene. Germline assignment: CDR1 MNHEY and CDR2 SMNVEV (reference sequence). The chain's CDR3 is CASSPLAGGSEQFF. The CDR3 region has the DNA TGTGCCAGCAGTCCCCTAGCGGGAGGGTCTGAGCAGTTCTTC.

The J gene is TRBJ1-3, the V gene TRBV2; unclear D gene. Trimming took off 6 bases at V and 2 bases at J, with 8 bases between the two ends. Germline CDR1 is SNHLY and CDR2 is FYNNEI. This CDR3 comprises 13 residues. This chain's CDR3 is CASRQAPGNTIYF. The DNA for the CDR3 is TGTGCCAGCAGGCAGGCCCCTGGAAACACCATATATTTT.

As DNA, the CDR3 is TGTGCCAGCAGCTTGGATACTAGCGGGATTAGGGATGAGCAGTTCTTC. This encodes CASSLDTSGIRDEQFF. The V call is TRBV5-5, the J call TRBJ2-1; 10 bases are shared with TRBD2. J was trimmed by 8 bases and V by 0 bases; bases with no gene match: 8. The CDR3 runs to 16 residues. Per germline, CDR1 SGHKS and CDR2 YYEKEE (reference sequence).

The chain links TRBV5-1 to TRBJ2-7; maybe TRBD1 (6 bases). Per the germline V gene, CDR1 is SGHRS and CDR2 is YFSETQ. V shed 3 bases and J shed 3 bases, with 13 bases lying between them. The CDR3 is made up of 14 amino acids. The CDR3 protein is CASSYRDINYEQYF. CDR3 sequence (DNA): TGCGCCAGCAGCTACCGGGACATAAACTACGAGCAGTACTTC.

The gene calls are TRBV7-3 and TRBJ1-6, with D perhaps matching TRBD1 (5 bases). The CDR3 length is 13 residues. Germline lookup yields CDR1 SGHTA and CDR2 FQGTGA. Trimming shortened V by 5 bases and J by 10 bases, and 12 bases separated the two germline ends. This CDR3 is CASSPTVGSPLHF. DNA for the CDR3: TGTGCCAGCAGCCCGACAGTTGGGTCACCCCTCCACTTT.

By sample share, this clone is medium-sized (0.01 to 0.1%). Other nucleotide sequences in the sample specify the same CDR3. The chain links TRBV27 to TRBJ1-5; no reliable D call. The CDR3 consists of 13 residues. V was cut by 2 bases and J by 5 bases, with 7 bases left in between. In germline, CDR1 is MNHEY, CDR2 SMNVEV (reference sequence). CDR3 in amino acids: CASSLRGYQPQHF. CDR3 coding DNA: TGTGCCAGCAGTTTACGCGGTTATCAGCCCCAGCATTTT.

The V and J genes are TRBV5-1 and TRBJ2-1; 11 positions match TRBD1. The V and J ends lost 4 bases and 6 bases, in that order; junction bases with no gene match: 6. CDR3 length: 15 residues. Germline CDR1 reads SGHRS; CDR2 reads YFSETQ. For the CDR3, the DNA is TGCGCCAGCAGCGGGGCGGGGACAGGGGGCAATGAGCAGTTCTTC. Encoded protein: CASSGAGTGGNEQFF.

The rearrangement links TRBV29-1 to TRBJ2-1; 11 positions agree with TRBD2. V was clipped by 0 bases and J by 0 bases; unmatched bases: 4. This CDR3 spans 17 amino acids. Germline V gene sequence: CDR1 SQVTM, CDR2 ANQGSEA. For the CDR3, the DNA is TGCAGCGTTGAAGAGGGACTAGCGGCGAGCTCCTACAATGAGCAGTTCTTC. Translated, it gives CSVEEGLAASSYNEQFF.

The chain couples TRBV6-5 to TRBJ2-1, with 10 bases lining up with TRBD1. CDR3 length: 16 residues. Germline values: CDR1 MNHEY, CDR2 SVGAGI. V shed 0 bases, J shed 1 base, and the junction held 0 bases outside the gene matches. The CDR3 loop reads CASSYSDRGSYNEQFF. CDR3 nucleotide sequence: TGTGCCAGCAGTTACTCGGACAGGGGGTCCTACAATGAGCAGTTCTTC.

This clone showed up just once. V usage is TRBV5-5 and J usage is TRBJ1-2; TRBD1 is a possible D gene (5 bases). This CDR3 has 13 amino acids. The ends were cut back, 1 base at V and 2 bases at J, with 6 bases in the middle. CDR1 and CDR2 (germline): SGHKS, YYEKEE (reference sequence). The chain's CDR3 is CASSLSGNYGYTF. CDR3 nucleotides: TGTGCCAGCAGCTTGTCAGGGAACTATGGCTACACCTTC.